This entry is about one T cell receptor (beta chain). The antigen this receptor binds is unknown. Nothing much larger sits one base from this clone, and base qualities are not available. These data belong to a study of blood T cell repertoires in COVID-19 (dated by TCRdb to about 2020). At the level of the whole study: Samples covering the acute and convalescent phases of COVID-19 were provided by collaborators in the United States, Italy and Spain. Samples were obtained from the ongoing ImmuneRACE study (first 160 participants) and from 1,254 subjects provided by 6 global collaborators. Sample metadata almost always included a de-identified subject ID, COVID-19 status, age in years and sex. HLA class I and class II types, where available, came from metadata supplied by the sample provider rather than from assay-based typing. The repertoires were made available in a free public database intended to serve as a resource for research on the immune response to SARS-CoV-2. Subjects who had been exposed to COVID-19, were actively infected with it, or had recovered from it provided the deeply sampled blood TCRbeta repertoires that made up the dataset. The prospective study material was composed of cDNA or gDNA derived from T cells, B-cell-depleted T cells, or PBMCs.

The collaborating institutions used their own protocols to collect whole blood in K2EDTA tubes. Collaborator samples were shipped for TCRbeta analysis as frozen whole blood, isolated PBMCs, or DNA extracted from either sample type. The germline V gene (reference sequence) gives CDR1 as SGHAT and CDR2 as FQDESV. V and J lose 6 bases and 8 bases, and a span of 13 bases separates them. Taken from cysteine to phenylalanine, the CDR3 has 12 residues. Solely the CDR3 DNA is kept, with 36 bases framed from the first base. On the study overall, not on this receptor specifically: Clinical and demographic metadata were provided uncurated, with the amount varying by source and participant.

TCRbeta CDR3 regions were amplified from genomic DNA by means of the immunoSEQ Assay, a bias-controlled multiplex PCR. Regarding the original processing steps: The number of nucleated cells in each sample was estimated by amplification of reference gene primers within the assay. To quantify the absolute abundance of each unique TCRbeta CDR3 rearrangement, sequence reads were collapsed and filtered. For each sample, productive Simpson clonality was calculated as the square root of Simpson's diversity index across productive rearrangements. As stored in TCRdb, this immuneACCESS dataset retains in-frame rearrangements with V and J assigned. A fraction of the clones does not appear; measured against another copy, unresolved V genes explain less than half of the discrepancy, and the remainder lacks a known reason. D and trimming were read from the DNA, whereas the V and J calls and clone size are those reported in that table. This sample holds approximately 83,000 clones; 85% were observed only once. The ten largest clones capture 3% to 4% of the sample.

The clonotype was recovered from a man aged 50 to 60 with acute or convalescent COVID-19. Sequencing used peripheral blood. The sequence is built from TRBV11-1 and TRBJ1-1, with TRBD1 perhaps the D gene, on 6 matching bases. The DNA sequence follows: TGTGCCAGCAGTCTCGGACAGCCCGAAGCTTTCTTT. It translates as CASSLGQPEAFF.